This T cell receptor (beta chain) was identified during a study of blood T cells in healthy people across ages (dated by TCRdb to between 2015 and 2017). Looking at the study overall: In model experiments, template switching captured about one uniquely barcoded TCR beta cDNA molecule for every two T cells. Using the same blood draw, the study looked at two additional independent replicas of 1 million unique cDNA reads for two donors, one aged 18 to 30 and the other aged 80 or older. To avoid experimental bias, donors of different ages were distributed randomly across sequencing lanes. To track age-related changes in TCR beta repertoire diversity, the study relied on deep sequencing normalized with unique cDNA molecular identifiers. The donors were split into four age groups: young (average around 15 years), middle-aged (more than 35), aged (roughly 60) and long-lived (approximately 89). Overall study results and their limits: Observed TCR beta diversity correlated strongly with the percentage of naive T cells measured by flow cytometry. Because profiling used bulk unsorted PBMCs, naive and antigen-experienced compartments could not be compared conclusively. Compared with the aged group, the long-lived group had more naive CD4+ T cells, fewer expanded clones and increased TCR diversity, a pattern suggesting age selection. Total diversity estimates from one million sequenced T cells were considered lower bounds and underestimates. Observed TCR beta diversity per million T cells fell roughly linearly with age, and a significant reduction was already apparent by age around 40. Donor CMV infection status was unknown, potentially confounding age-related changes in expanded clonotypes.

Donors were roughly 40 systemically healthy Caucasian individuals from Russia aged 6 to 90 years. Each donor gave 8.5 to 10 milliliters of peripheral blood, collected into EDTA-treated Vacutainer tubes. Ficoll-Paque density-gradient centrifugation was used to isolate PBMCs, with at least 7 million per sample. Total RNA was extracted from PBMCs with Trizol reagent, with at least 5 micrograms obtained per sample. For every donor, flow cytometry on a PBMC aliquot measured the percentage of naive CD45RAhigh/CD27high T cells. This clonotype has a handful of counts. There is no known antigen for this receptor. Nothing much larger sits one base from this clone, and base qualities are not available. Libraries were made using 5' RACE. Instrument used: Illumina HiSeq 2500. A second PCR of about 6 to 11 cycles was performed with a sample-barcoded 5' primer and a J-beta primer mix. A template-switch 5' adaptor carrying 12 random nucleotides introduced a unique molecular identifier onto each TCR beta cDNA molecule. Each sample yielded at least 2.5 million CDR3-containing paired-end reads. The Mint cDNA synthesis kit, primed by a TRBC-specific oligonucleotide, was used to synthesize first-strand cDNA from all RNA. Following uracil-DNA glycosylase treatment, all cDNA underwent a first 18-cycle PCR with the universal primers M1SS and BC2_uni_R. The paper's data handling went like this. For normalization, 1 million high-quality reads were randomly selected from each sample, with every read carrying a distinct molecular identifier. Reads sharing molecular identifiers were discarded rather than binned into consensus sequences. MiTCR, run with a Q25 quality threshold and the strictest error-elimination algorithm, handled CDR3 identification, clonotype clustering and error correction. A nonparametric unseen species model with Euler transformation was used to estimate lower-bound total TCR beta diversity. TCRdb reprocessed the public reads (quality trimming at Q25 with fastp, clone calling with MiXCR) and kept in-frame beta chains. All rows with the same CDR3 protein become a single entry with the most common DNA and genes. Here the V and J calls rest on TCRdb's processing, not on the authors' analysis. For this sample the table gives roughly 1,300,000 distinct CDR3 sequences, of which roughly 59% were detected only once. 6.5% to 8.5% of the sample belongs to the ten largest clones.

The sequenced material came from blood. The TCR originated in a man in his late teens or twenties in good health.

The sequenced DNA is TGCGCCAGCAGATCGGGACAGGATAATGGCTACACCTTC. Its protein reads: CASRSGQDNGYTF. The receptor chain draws on TRBV5-1 and TRBJ1-2, and TRBD1 aligns with 8 junction nucleotides. The CDR3 holds 13 amino acids from the cysteine to the phenylalanine. CDR3 DNA only is kept here, 39 bases in frame from base 1. CDR1 is given as SGHRS and CDR2 as YFSETQ, both from the germline V gene. V and J are trimmed by 5 bases and 6 bases, and the gene matches miss 6 bases of the junction.